This TCR beta chain appears in the sequencing data of a study of T-cell memory formation after mild COVID-19. Study in general: There were largely donor-specific TCR clusters.

Remarks on this clonotype: What it recognizes is unknown.

Each CDR3 protein gets one entry after TCRdb re-called the 5' RACE reads with MiXCR. The sample lists 450,000 to 650,000 distinct CDR3 sequences; about a sixth were seen once. The germline CDR1 and CDR2 sequences are MNHEY and SMNVEV (reference sequence). The CDR3 is made up of 16 amino acids. V lost 6 bases and J 0 bases, leaving 12 bases between the germline ends. The study's findings and limits: Largely, contracting CD4+ clones fell within CM and EM, and contracting CD8+ clones within EMRA. For second-wave clones that peaked at day 37, SARS-CoV-2 specificity went unverified.

The clonotype originates from an adult woman who had mild COVID-19 (a few samples of this study predate the infection). Cell type and time point are not known. Sequenced sample: PBMCs or a T cell subset sorted from them (not recorded which). The rearrangement uses TRBV27 and TRBJ2-6; D might be TRBD2 (6 bases). The CDR3 bases are TGTGCCAGCAGGGGAAGGAGGGGCTCTGGGGCCAACGTCCTGACTTTC. Its translation is CASRGRRGSGANVLTF. The variable domain in full, completed from reference TRBV27 and TRBJ2-6, reads EAQVTQNPRYLITVTGKKLTVTCSQNMNHEYMSWYRQDPGLGLRQIYYSMNVEVTDKGDVPEGYKVSRKEKRNFPLILESPSPNQTSLYFCASRGRRGSGANVLTFGAGSRLTVL.